This entry describes one TCR beta chain. Its specificity is unknown. This specimen belongs to a study of T cell responses to AZD1222 COVID-19 vaccine. Broader study findings: Only after the peak T cell response were repertoires sampled. Reportedly, nearly half the spike-specific TCRs target unmutated variant regions. Seropositive status at baseline applied to only five to seven AZD1222 recipients.

This CDR3 has 15 residues. The V end was cut by 3 bases, the J end by 2 bases, with 11 bases between. CDR1 is KGHSH, CDR2 LQKENI, per germline. Produced via immunoSEQ multiplex PCR; TCRdb's table is partial and in-frame only. The sample lists roughly 100,000 clones; over 90% were seen once. The clonotype comes from an adult in good health. The chain joins TRBV18 to TRBJ1-5; D is perhaps TRBD1 (5 bases). This specimen consisted of peripheral blood, obtained on day 0 of AZD1222 vaccination. CDR3 loop: CASSPEGAGNQPQHF. The CDR3 coding sequence is TGTGCCAGCTCACCTGAAGGGGCGGGCAATCAGCCCCAGCATTTT.